One sample yielded the 25 T cell receptor beta chains listed below, sequenced in a study of T-cell reconstitution after alpha-beta-depleted transplantation in children. The library targeted TCRbeta and was prepared with unique molecular identifiers. TCRdb reprocessed the PCR reads via MiXCR and lists one record per CDR3 protein. The table shows about 580,000 distinct CDR3 sequences, with 20% to 25% occurring only once. The starting material was PBMCs, mostly from graft donor cells, obtained 360 days after TCRalphabeta/CD19-depleted stem cell transplant. The receptor source for this set is a boy less than two years old who had a stem cell transplant for acute myeloid leukemia, so the T cells may come from the graft donor.

A few counts support this clonotype. The gene calls are TRBV5-1 and TRBJ2-7; D is ambiguous. V lost 0 bases and J lost 3, with 10 bases in between. CDR1 and CDR2 from the germline V gene are SGHRS and YFSETQ. CDR3 length: 14 amino acids. The CDR3 protein is CASSLEPLLYEQYV. The CDR3 DNA reads as TGCGCCAGCAGCTTGGAACCCTTACTCTACGAGCAGTACGTC.

This clonotype occurred many times. The chain has TRBV20-1 and TRBJ2-1; D might be TRBD1 (6 bases). Trimming left V 2 bases short and J 4 bases short, with 12 bases between. The CDR3 loop spans 14 amino acids. Looked up from germline, CDR1 is DFQATT and CDR2 is SNEGSKA (reference sequence). Here the CDR3 DNA reads TGCAGTGCTAGAACCGTGGGGGCTTACAATGAGCAGTTCTTC. Its translation is CSARTVGAYNEQFF.

This clonotype was counted many times. V usage is TRBV7-2 and J usage is TRBJ2-2, with no clear D. Trimming stripped 2 bases from V and 0 bases from J, with 13 bases between. CDR1 is SGHTA, CDR2 FQGNSA, per germline. This CDR3 contains 17 residues. The CDR3 region has the DNA TGTGCCAGCAGCTTAAGTTTGACTTACGCGAACACCGGGGAGCTGTTTTTT. Translation gives CASSLSLTYANTGELFF.

The table lists this clonotype with a count of one. This chain links TRBV20-1 with TRBJ2-7, with D perhaps matching TRBD1 (6 bases). There are 16 residues in the CDR3. In germline, CDR1 is DFQATT, CDR2 SNEGSKA (reference sequence). The V end was cut by 3 bases, the J end by 4 bases, with 22 bases between. The CDR3 region has the DNA TGCAGTGCTAGCCCCAGGGCAGGGGAAACCTTTTACGAGCAGTACGTC. Its protein product is CSASPRAGETFYEQYV.

CDR3 region: CASSLAPGPLSSPLHF. CDR3 in DNA: TGTGCCAGCAGCTTAGCGCCAGGCCCCCTAAGTTCACCCCTCCACTTT. The V and J genes are TRBV7-7 and TRBJ1-6; D ambiguous. Per germline, CDR1 SSHAT and CDR2 FNYEAQ (reference sequence). V was trimmed by 0 bases and J by 9 bases, leaving 15 bases between them. There are 16 residues in the CDR3.

This chain's CDR3 is CSALGGPQETQYF. The DNA of the CDR3 is TGCAGTGCCCTGGGGGGGCCCCAAGAGACCCAGTACTTC. The V and J genes are TRBV20-1 and TRBJ2-5, with TRBD2 as a possible D gene (7 bases). The CDR3 runs 13 residues. Germline CDR1 and CDR2: DFQATT and SNEGSKA (reference sequence). The V and J ends lost 6 bases and 1 base respectively, with 12 bases between them.

This clonotype was detected many times. This chain connects TRBV21-1 to TRBJ2-3; whether TRBD2, the table's D call, matches the DNA was not checked. TRBV21-1 is recorded as a pseudogene. This CDR3 contains 19 residues. The CDR3 spells CASSSWRTGTRYSTDTQYF. The CDR3 DNA sequence: TGTGCCAGCAGCAGCTGGAGAACCGGGACTAGATATAGCACAGATACGCAGTATTTT.

This clonotype was recorded a few times. J is TRBJ1-1 and V is TRBV12-3 or TRBV12-4; D might be TRBD1 (6 bases). V was clipped by 6 bases and J by 2 bases, with 22 bases between them. The CDR3 runs 17 residues. CDR3 DNA: TGTGCCAGCAGCATCATATGGGGGGGGCTGGGAAACACTGAAGCTTTCTTT. Protein: CASSIIWGGLGNTEAFF.

The rearrangement links TRBV5-1 to TRBJ2-7; D gene unclear. The length of the CDR3 is 10 residues. CDR1 is SGHRS and CDR2 is YFSETQ in the germline V gene. V lost 8 bases and J 1 base, leaving 4 bases between the germline ends. CDR3: CARGSYEQYF. The DNA of the CDR3 is TGCGCCAGGGGGTCCTACGAGCAGTACTTC.

The chain joins TRBV5-1 to TRBJ2-5, with a weak D call TRBD1 (6 bases). Germline V gives CDR1 SGHRS, CDR2 YFSETQ. V shed 0 bases and J shed 7 bases, with 13 bases lying between them. This CDR3 contains 14 residues. CDR3 bases: TGCGCCAGCAGCTTGGGAGGACAGCAGGGGACCCAGTACTTC. Protein product: CASSLGGQQGTQYF.

The chain combines TRBV6-2 or TRBV6-3 with TRBJ2-1; D is perhaps TRBD2 (5 bases). CDR1 and CDR2 from the germline V gene are MNHEY and SVGEGT. This CDR3 has 11 residues. The ends were cut back, 6 bases at V and 12 bases at J, with 12 bases in the middle. The CDR3 spells CASSLSGRQFF. The CDR3, as DNA: TGTGCCAGCAGCCTCTCGGGAAGGCAGTTCTTC.

In its sample, this clonotype was seen many times. The chain carries TRBV20-1 and TRBJ2-1; D gene unclear. In germline, CDR1 is DFQATT, CDR2 SNEGSKA (reference sequence). CDR3 size: 11 residues. The chain's CDR3 is CSPSQEYKQFF. The CDR3 DNA reads as TGCAGCCCCTCCCAAGAGTACAAGCAGTTCTTC.

There are many counts of this clonotype. DNA of the CDR3: TGTGCCAGCAGCTCCCGAGACCGCCTCGGGTCCTACGAGCAGTACTTC. Protein sequence: CASSSRDRLGSYEQYF. The chain is built from TRBV7-9 and TRBJ2-7; D remains unclear. Trimming pared 4 bases from V and 1 base from J, leaving 17 bases between. This CDR3 comprises 16 residues. CDR1 is SEHNR and CDR2 is FQNEAQ in the germline V gene (reference sequence). Variable domain in full (rest from reference TRBV7-9 and TRBJ2-7): DTGVSQNPRHKITKRGQNVTFRCDPISEHNRLYWYRQTLGQGPEFLTYFQNEAQLEKSRLLSDRFSAERPKGSFSTLEIQRTEQGDSAMYLCASSSRDRLGSYEQYFGPGTRLTVT.

The CDR3 here is CSARGSLGTGNSPLHF. As DNA, the CDR3 is TGCAGTGCTAGAGGCTCTCTCGGGACAGGGAATTCACCCCTCCACTTT. This rearrangement joins TRBV20-1 to TRBJ1-6; 9 positions match TRBD1. There are 16 residues in the CDR3. V lost 1 base and J lost 7; bases outside the gene matches: 8. Per the germline V gene, CDR1 is DFQATT and CDR2 is SNEGSKA (reference sequence).

The rearrangement joins TRBV15 to TRBJ1-2; no reliable D call. The ends were cut back, 0 bases at V and 4 bases at J, with 3 bases in the middle. CDR1 is LNHNV, CDR2 YYDKDF, per germline (reference sequence). CDR3 length: 12 residues. The CDR3 DNA sequence: TGTGCCACCAGCAGAGACTCCTATGGCTACACCTTC. Its protein product is CATSRDSYGYTF.

The rearrangement links TRBV4-1 to TRBJ2-2; D not resolved. The CDR3 consists of 13 residues. With 0 bases removed from V and 6 bases from J, the gap between germline ends came to 5 bases. CDR1 is MGHRA, CDR2 YSYEKL, per germline. CDR3 sequence (DNA): TGCGCCAGCAGCCAAGATTGGCCCGGGGAGCTGTTTTTT. It codes for CASSQDWPGELFF.

This clonotype came up a few times. The rearrangement uses TRBV6-5 and TRBJ2-3; D possibly corresponds to TRBD2 (6 bases). Trimming took 4 bases from V and 2 from J, leaving 10 bases between them. The CDR3 spans 14 residues. Germline CDR1 is MNHEY and CDR2 is SVGAGI. The CDR3 coding sequence is TGTGCCAGCAGTTCGTTGGACTACACAGATACGCAGTATTTT. Protein: CASSSLDYTDTQYF.

This clonotype was found a few times. This sequence joins TRBV20-1 and TRBJ1-5, with TRBD1 matching over 10 bases. Germline V CDR1 and CDR2: DFQATT, SNEGSKA (reference sequence). V lost 2 bases to trimming and J lost 6 bases; unmatched junction nucleotides: 16. The CDR3 is 18 amino acids. CDR3 bases: TGCAGTGCTAGACAGTGGACAGGGGGAGTATCGCGGGTTCAGCCCCAGCATTTT. Translated, it gives CSARQWTGGVSRVQPQHF.

This clonotype was counted ten times or more. The chain joins TRBV6-5 to TRBJ2-3; D is uncertain. In germline, CDR1 is MNHEY, CDR2 SVGAGI. With 0 bases removed from V and 0 bases from J, the gap between germline ends came to 10 bases. The CDR3 sequence is 16 residues long. CDR3 coding DNA: TGTGCCAGCAGTTACTCAAGGGTGATAAGCACAGATACGCAGTATTTT. Translation gives CASSYSRVISTDTQYF.

About this clonotype: At one of its ends the junction is not consistent with the germline gene, which may arise from a read error. V and J are TRBV20-1 and TRBJ1-3, with D uncertain. CDR1 and CDR2 from the germline V gene are DFQATT and SNEGSKA (reference sequence). The CDR3 runs to 15 residues. Written as DNA, the CDR3 is TGCAGTGCTGGAGAGACGGGATACTCTGGAAACACCATATATTTT. Translated: CSAGETGYSGNTIYF.

V usage is TRBV15 and J usage is TRBJ1-1; no definite D call. Trimming pared 5 bases from V and 8 bases from J, leaving 9 bases between. This CDR3 contains 11 residues. Germline values: CDR1 LNHNV, CDR2 YYDKDF (reference sequence). The CDR3 nucleotides are TGTGCCACCAGCGGTCCAGGCGAAGCTTTCTTT. Residues: CATSGPGEAFF.

This clonotype was seen ten or more times. J is TRBJ1-2 and V is TRBV28; D gene uncertain. The CDR3 sequence is 15 residues long. Germline values: CDR1 MDHEN, CDR2 SYDVKM. V lost 3 bases, J lost 4 bases, and 15 bases lay in between. The CDR3 loop is CASSFNTPEPYGYTF. CDR3 DNA sequence: TGTGCCAGCAGTTTTAATACCCCGGAACCCTATGGCTACACCTTC.

The CDR3 nucleotides read TGTGCCAGCAGTCTAGCGGGAAAAAACAATGAGCAGTTCTTC. It yields the protein CASSLAGKNNEQFF. The genes are TRBV7-9 and TRBJ2-1, with 9 nucleotides matching TRBD2. The V and J ends lost 6 bases and 5 bases, in that order; junction bases with no gene match: 5. Germline V lookup: CDR1 SEHNR, CDR2 FQNEAQ (reference sequence). The CDR3 consists of 14 residues.

This clonotype was counted ten times or more. The chain is built from TRBV7-3 and TRBJ2-2; TRBD2 matches at 9 bases. The CDR3 is 16 amino acids. Germline trimming cut 5 bases from V and 2 bases from J; bases unmatched to any gene: 6. The germline CDR1 and CDR2 sequences are SGHTA and FQGTGA. CDR3 sequence reads: CASSPHSGGNTGELFF. DNA for the CDR3: TGTGCCAGCAGCCCCCATAGCGGGGGAAACACCGGGGAGCTGTTTTTT.

V is TRBV5-1 and J is TRBJ2-3; 8 bases align to TRBD1. Germline-derived CDR1 and CDR2 are SGHRS and YFSETQ. V lost 0 bases to trimming and J lost 5 bases; unmatched junction nucleotides: 2. This CDR3 has 14 amino acids. The CDR3 is CASSLGQGLDTQYF. The CDR3 nucleotides read TGCGCCAGCAGCTTGGGACAGGGGCTAGATACGCAGTATTTT.